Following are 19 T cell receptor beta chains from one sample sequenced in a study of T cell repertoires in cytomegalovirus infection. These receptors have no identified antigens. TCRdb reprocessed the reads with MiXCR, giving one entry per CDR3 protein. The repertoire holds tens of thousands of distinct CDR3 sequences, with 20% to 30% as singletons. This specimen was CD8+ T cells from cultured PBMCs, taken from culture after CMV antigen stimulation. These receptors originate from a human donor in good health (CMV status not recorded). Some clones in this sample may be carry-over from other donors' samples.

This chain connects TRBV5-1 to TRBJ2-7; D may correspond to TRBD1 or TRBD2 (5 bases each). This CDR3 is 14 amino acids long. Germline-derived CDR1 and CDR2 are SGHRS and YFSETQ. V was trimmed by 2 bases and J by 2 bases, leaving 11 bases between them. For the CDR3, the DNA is TGCGCCAGCAGCTTTGGGGGAGAGACCTACGAGCAGTACTTC. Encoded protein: CASSFGGETYEQYF.

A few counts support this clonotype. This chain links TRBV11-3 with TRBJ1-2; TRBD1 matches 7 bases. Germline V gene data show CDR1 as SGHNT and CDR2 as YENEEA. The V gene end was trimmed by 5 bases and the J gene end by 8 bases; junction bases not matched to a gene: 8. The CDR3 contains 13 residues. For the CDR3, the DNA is TGTGCCAGCAGCAGACAGGGAAGTGGCGGCTACACCTTC. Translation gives CASSRQGSGGYTF. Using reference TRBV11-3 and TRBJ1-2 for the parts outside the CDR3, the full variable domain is EAGVVQSPRYKIIEKKQPVAFWCNPISGHNTLYWYLQNLGQGPELLIRYENEEAVDDSQLPKDRFSAERLKGVDSTLKIQPAELGDSAVYLCASSRQGSGGYTFGSGTRLTVV.

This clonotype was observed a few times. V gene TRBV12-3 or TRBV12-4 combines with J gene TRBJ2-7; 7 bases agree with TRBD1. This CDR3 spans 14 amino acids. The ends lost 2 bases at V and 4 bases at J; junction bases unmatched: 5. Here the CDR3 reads CASSLNPGGYEQYF. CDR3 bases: TGTGCCAGCAGTTTAAATCCAGGGGGATACGAGCAGTACTTC.

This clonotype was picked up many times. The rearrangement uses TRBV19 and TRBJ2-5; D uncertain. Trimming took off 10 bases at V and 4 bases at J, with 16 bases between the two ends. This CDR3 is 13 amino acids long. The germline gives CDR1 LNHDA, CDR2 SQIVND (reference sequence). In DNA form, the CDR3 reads TGTGCCACTTCGGGTCGTTCTGGAGAGACCCAGTACTTC. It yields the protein CATSGRSGETQYF.

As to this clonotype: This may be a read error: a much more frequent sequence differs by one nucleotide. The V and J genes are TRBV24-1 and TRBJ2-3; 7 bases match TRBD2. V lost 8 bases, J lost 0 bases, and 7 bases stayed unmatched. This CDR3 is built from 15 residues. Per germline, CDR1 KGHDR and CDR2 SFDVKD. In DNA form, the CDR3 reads TGTGCCACCATTGAGCGGGACGGGAGCACAGATACGCAGTATTTT. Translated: CATIERDGSTDTQYF.

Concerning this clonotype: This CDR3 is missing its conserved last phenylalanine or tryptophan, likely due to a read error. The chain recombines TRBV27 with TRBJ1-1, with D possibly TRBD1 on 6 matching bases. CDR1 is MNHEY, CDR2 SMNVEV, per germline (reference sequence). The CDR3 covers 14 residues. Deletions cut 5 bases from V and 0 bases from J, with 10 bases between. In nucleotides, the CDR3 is TGTGCCAGCAGTCCCGCAGGGGTGAACACTGAAGCTTTCTCT. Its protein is CASSPAGVNTEAFS.

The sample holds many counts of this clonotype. As DNA, the CDR3 is TGTGCCAGCAGTCCGGACAGGGGGCTATACAATGAGCAGTTCTTC. Encoded protein: CASSPDRGLYNEQFF. The chain uses TRBV7-2 and TRBJ2-1; TRBD1 matches 11 bases. With 6 bases clipped from V and 4 bases from J, the junction kept 5 bases outside the gene matches. The CDR3 sequence is 15 residues long. CDR1 and CDR2 (germline): SGHTA, FQGNSA.

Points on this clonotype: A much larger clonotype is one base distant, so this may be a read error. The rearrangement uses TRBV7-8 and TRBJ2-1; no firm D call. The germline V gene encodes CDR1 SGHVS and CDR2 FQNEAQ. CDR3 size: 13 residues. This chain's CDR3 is CTSSAPPSNEQFF. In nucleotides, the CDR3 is TGTACCAGCAGCGCTCCTCCAAGCAATGAGCAGTTCTTC.

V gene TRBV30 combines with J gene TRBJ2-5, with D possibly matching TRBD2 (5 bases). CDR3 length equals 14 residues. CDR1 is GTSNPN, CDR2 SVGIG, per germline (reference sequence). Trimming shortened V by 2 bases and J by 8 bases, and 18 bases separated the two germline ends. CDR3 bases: TGTGCCTGGAGTCCACCCGCCACTAGTTCTACCCAGTACTTC. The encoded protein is CAWSPPATSSTQYF.

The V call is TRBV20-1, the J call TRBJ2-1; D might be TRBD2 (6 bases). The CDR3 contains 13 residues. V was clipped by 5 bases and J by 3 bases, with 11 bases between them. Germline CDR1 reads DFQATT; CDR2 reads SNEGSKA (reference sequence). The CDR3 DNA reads TGCAGTGCTGGATGGGGGGACTACAATGAGCAGTTCTTC. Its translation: CSAGWGDYNEQFF.

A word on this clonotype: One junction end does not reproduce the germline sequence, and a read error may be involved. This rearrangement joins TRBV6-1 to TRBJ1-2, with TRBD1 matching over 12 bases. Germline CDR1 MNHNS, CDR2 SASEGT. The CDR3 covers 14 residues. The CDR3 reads CTSSEAGTGGGYTF. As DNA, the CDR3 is TGTACCAGCAGTGAAGCCGGGACAGGGGGCGGCTACACCTTC.

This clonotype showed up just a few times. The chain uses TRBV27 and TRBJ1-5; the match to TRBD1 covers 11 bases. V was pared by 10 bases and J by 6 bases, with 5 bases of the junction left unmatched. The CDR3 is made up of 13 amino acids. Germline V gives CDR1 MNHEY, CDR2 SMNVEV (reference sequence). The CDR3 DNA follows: TGTGCCACCGGGACAGGGGGTGCTCAGCCCCAGCATTTT. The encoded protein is CATGTGGAQPQHF.

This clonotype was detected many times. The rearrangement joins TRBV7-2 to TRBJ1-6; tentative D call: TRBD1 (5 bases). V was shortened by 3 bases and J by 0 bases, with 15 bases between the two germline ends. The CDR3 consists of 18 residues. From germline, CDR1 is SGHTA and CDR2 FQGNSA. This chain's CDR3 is CASSFLAGGSSYNSPLHF. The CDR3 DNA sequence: TGTGCCAGCAGCTTCTTGGCGGGGGGATCCTCCTATAATTCACCCCTCCACTTT.

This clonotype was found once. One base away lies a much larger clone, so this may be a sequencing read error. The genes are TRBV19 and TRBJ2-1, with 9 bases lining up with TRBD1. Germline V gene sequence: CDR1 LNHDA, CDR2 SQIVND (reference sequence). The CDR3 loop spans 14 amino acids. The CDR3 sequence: CVSGGQGSWNEQFF. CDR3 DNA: TGTGTCAGTGGGGGACAGGGTTCTTGGAATGAGCAGTTCTTC. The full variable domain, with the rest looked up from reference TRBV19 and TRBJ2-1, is DGGITQSPKYLFRKEGQNVTLSCEQNLNHDAMYWYRQDPGQGLRLIYYSQIVNDFQKGDIAEGYSVSREKKESFPLTVTSAQKNPTAFYLCVSGGQGSWNEQFFGPGTRLTVL.

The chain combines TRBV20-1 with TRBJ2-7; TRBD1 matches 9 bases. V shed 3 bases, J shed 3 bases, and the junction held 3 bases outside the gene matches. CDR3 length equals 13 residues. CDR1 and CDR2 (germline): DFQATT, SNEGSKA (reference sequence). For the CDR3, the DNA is TGCAGTGCTAGGGACAGGGGTAACTACGAGCAGTACTTC. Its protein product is CSARDRGNYEQYF.

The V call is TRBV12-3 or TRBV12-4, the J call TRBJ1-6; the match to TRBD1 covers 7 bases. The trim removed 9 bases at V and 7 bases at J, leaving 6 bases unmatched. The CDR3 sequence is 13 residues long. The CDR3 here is CASTTGLNSPLHF. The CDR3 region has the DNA TGTGCCAGTACGACAGGGCTGAATTCACCCCTCCACTTT.

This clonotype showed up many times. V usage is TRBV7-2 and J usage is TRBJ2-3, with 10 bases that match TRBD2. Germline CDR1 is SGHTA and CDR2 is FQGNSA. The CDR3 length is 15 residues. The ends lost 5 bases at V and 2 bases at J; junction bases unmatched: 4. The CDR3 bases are TGTGCCAGCAGCGCAAGCGGGGGGGCCACAGATACGCAGTATTTT. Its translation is CASSASGGATDTQYF.

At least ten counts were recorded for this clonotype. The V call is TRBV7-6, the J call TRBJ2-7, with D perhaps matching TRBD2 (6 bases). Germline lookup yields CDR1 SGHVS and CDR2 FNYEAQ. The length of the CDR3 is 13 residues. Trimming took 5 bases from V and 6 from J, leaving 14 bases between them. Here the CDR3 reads CASSPRWGVEQYF. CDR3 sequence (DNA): TGTGCCAGCAGCCCCCGCTGGGGGGTCGAGCAGTACTTC.

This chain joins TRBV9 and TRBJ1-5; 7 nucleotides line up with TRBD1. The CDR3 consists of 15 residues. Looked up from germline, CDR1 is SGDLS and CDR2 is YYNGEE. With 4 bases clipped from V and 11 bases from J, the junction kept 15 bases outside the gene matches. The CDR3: CASSLGGSREEAQHF. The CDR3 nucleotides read TGTGCCAGCAGCTTAGGGGGCTCCAGGGAGGAGGCCCAGCATTTT.